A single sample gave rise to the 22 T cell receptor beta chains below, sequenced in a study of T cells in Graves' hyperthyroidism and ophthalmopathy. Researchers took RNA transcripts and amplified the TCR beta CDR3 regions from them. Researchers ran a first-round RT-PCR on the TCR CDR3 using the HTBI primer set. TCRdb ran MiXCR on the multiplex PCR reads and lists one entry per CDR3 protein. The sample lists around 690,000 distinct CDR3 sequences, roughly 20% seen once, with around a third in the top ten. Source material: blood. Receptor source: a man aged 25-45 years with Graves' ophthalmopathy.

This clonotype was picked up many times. In DNA, the CDR3 is TGCAGTGCTAGACCCTTGAACCAGGGGACCTACAATGAGCAGTTCTTC. Translating gives CSARPLNQGTYNEQFF. The rearrangement uses TRBV20-1 and TRBJ2-1; D perhaps matches TRBD1 (6 bases). The CDR3 runs 16 residues. The V gene's germline CDR1 is DFQATT and CDR2 SNEGSKA (reference sequence). V was shortened by 2 bases and J by 2 bases, with 16 bases between the two germline ends.

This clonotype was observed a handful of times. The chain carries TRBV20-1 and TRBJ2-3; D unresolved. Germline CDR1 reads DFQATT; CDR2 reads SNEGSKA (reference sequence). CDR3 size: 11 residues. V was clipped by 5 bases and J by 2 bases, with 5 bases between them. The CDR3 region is CSARTTDTQYF. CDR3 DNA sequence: TGCAGTGCTCGTACCACAGATACGCAGTATTTT.

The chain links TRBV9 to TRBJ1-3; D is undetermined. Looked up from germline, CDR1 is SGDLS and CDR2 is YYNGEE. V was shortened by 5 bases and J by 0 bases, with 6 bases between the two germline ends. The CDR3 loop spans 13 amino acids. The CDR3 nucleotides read TGTGCCAGCAGTACGAACTCTGGAAACACCATATATTTT. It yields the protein CASSTNSGNTIYF.

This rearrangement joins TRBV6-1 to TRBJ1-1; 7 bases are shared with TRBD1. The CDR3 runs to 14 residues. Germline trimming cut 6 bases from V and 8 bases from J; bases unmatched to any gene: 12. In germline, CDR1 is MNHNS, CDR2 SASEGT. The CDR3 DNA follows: TGTGCCAGCAGAAAGAGACAGGGCCGGGGGGAAGCTTTCTTT. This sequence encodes CASRKRQGRGEAFF.

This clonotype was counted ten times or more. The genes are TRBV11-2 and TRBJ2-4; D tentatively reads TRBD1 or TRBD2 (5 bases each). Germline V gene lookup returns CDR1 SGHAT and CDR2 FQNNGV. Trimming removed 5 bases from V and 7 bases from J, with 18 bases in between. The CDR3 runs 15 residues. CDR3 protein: CASSLTRDPLNIQYF. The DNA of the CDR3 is TGTGCCAGCAGCCTGACCCGGGACCCACTGAACATTCAGTACTTC.

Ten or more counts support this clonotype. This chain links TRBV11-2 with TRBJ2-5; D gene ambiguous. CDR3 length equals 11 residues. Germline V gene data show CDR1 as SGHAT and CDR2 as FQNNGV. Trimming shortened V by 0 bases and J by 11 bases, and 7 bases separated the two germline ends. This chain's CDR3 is CASSLEHKQYF. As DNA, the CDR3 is TGTGCCAGCAGCTTAGAACATAAACAGTACTTC.

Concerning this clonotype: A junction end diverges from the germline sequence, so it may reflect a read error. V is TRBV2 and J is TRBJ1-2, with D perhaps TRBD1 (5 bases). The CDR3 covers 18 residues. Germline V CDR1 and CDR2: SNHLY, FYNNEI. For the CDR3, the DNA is TGTGCCAGCAGTGAAGCGCTTCACGGGGGGAATCGCGGATATGGCCACACCTTC. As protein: CASSEALHGGNRGYGHTF.

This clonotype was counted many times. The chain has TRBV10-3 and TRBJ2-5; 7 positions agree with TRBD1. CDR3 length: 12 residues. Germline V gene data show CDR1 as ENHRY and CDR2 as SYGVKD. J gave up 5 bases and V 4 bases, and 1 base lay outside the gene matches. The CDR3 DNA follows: TGTGCCATCAGTGGACAGGGCGAGACCCAGTACTTC. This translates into CAISGQGETQYF.

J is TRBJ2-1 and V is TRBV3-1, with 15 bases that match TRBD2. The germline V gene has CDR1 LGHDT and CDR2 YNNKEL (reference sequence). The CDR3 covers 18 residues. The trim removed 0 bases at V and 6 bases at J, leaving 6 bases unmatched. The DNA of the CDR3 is TGTGCCAGCAGCCAAGACGGGACTAGCGGGAGGTGGGTCAATGAGCAGTTCTTC. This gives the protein CASSQDGTSGRWVNEQFF.

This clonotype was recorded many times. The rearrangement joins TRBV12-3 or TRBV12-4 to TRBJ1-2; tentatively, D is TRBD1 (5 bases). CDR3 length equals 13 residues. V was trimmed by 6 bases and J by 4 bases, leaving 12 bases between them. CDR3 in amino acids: CASRSGTSYGYTF. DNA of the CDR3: TGTGCCAGCAGATCCGGGACCTCCTATGGCTACACCTTC.

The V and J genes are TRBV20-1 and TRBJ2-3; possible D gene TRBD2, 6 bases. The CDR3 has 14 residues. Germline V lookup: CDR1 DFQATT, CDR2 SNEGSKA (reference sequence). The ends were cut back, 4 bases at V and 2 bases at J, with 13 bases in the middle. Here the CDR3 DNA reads TGCAGTGCTATCGGGTTAGCGGTCACAGATACGCAGTATTTT. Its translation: CSAIGLAVTDTQYF.

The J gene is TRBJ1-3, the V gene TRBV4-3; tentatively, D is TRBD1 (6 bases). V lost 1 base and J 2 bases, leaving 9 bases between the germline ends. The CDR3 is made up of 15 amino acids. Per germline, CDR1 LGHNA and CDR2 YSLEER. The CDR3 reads CASSQGGAPGNTIYF. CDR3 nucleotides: TGCGCCAGCAGCCAAGGGGGGGCTCCTGGAAACACCATATATTTT.

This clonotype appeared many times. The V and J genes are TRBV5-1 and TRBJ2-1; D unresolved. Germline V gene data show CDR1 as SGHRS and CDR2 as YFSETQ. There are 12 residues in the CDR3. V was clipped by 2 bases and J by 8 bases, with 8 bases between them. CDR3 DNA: TGCGCCAGCAGCTTATCCGGAGATGAGCAGTTCTTC. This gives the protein CASSLSGDEQFF.

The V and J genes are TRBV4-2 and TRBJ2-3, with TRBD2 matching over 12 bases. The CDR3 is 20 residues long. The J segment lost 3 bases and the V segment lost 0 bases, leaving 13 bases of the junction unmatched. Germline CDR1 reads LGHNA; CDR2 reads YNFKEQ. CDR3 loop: CASSQEPVASGRAKTDTQYF. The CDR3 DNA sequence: TGTGCCAGCAGCCAAGAACCGGTAGCTAGCGGGAGGGCCAAAACAGATACGCAGTATTTT.

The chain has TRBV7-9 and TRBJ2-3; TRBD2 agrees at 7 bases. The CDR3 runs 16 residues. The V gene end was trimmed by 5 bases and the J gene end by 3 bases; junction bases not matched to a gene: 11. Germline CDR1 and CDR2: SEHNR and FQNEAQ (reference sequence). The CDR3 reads CASSPGLGVDTDTQYF. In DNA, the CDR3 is TGTGCCAGCAGCCCCGGACTAGGTGTGGATACAGATACGCAGTATTTT.

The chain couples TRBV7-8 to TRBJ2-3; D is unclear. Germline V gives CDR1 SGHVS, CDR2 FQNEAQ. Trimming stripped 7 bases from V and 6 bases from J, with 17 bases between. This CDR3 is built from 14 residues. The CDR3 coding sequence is TGTGCCAGCATGCGTCGTACTACCGCGGATACGCAGTATTTT. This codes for CASMRRTTADTQYF.

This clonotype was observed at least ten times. CDR3 amino acids: CASSQETEAFF. DNA of the CDR3: TGTGCCAGCAGCCAGGAGACTGAAGCTTTCTTT. The rearrangement links TRBV3-1 to TRBJ1-1; D is uncertain. V lost 3 bases, J lost 5 bases, and 4 bases lay in between. This CDR3 spans 11 amino acids. Germline V gene data show CDR1 as LGHDT and CDR2 as YNNKEL (reference sequence).

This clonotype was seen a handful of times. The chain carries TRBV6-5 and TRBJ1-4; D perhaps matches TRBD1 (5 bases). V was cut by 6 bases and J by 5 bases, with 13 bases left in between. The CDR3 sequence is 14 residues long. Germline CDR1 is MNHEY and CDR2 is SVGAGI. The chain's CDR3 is CASRYRSMNEKLFF. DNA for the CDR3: TGTGCCAGCAGGTACAGGAGTATGAATGAAAAACTGTTTTTT.

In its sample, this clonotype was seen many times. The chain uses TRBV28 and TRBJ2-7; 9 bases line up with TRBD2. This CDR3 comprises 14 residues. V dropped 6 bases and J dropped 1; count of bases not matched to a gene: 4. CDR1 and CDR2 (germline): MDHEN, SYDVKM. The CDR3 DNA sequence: TGTGCCAGCAGCGAGCTAGCGGGATCCTACGAGCAGTACTTC. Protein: CASSELAGSYEQYF.

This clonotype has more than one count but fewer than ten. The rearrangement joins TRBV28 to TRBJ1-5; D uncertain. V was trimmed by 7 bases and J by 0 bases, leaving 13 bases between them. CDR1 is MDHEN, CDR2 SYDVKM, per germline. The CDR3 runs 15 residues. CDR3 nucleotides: TGTGCCAGCATCACAAAATGGTTTAGCAATCAGCCCCAGCATTTT. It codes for CASITKWFSNQPQHF.

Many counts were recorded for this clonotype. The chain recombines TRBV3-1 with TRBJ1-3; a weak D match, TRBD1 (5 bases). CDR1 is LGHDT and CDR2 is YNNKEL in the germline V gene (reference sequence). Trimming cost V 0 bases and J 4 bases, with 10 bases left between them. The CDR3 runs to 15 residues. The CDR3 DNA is TGTGCCAGCAGCCAAGATGAGAACAGGGGAAACACCATATATTTT. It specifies CASSQDENRGNTIYF.

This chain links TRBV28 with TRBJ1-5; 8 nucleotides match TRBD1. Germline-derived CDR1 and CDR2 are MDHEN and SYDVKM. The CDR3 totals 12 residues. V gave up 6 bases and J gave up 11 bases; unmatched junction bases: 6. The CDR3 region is CASSVQGEAQHF. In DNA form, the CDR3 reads TGTGCCAGCAGCGTACAGGGGGAGGCCCAGCATTTT.